This T cell receptor (beta chain) is from a study of CD8+ T cells in alopecia areata (dated by TCRdb to the late 2010s). Describing the broader study: Treated patients were enrolled in an open-label pilot trial of oral tofacitinib at 5 to 10 mg twice daily for moderate-to-severe alopecia areata. Clonality in the scalp was compared among normal scalp (n=4), patchy alopecia areata scalp (n=8), and alopecia totalis/universalis scalp (n=8). On the human side, TCRbeta sequencing was run on scalp tissue and on sorted CD4+ and CD8+ peripheral blood T cells from healthy controls and from alopecia areata patients with either patchy or totalis/universalis disease. immunoSEQ multiplex PCR using 35 Vbeta forward primers and 13 Jbeta reverse primers was used to amplify TCRbeta CDR3 regions. High-throughput TCRbeta sequencing was used to examine T cell clonal expansion in alopecia areata in both the C3H/HeJ mouse model and human patients. Patients stayed on tofacitinib for 6 to 18 months and then had 6 months of follow-up off drug so that delayed response and recurrence could be assessed. RNA was extracted with the PAXgene miRNA kit for fixed scalp, the miRNeasy kit for PBMCs, and the RNeasy kit for mouse skin. Patients on tofacitinib were biopsied at baseline and after 4 and 24 weeks of treatment, and several of the patients also had a later scalp biopsy. Overall results and qualifications from the work: Lesional scalp, especially in alopecia totalis/universalis, showed higher clonality and more expanded CD8+ clones than normal scalp, suggesting antigenic drive. TCR sequences shared between patients were less clear than in mice, possibly partly because of HLA diversity in the patient population. Resident alphabeta T cells in normal human skin are also sequenced, complicating scalp TCR repertoire analysis, unlike mouse skin dominated by gammadelta T cells.

Remarks on this clone: Its antigen remains undetermined. No clone much larger than this one lies a single base away; base qualities are absent.

The time point label, read with the paper, signifies: baseline before oral tofacitinib. Lesional scalp punch biopsies and peripheral blood were collected from alopecia areata patients. PBMCs were isolated by density centrifugation and stained for CD3, CD4 and CD8, after which CD4+ and CD8+ T cells were sorted on a FACSAria. The receptor library was made with the immunoSEQ multiplex PCR assay. For TCR sequencing, RNA was extracted from every sample and reverse transcribed into cDNA to serve as template. First-strand cDNA was synthesized with SuperScript III using a 2:1 mix of oligo-dT and random hexamers. A synthetic immune receptor repertoire was used to gauge amplification bias, and whatever bias remained was removed computationally. The study's processing was this. After raw reads were preprocessed to remove errors, the CDR3 was defined following IMGT conventions as running from the conserved cysteine to phenylalanine. Clonality was calculated as 1 minus Shannon entropy normalized by log2 of the number of productive unique TCRs. Scalp TCRbeta sequences were cross-referenced with sorted blood CD4 and CD8 repertoires so that the CD4 or CD8 identity of scalp clones could be inferred. The immuneACCESS repertoire file appears here via TCRdb, limited to in-frame rearrangements. These files lack a portion of the clones; in checked studies, under half of the deficit traces to unresolved V genes, and the cause of the others is not known. V and J calls and clone size are copied from that table; D and trimming were computed from the DNA. The sample profile shows 100,000 to 150,000 clones; approximately 58% of them were found once. Of the sample, 4.5% falls within the top ten clones.

Spanning cysteine to phenylalanine, the CDR3 consists of 12 amino acids. Kept here is only the CDR3 DNA, which spans 36 bases and is read in frame from base 1. V trim: 8 bases; J trim: 10 bases; unmatched bases: 8. For CDR1 and CDR2, the germline V gene lists SGHTA and FQGNSA. The receptor comes from a human donor with alopecia areata. The input for sequencing was CD4+ T cells sorted from blood, taken at week 0. Recombination linked TRBV7-2 to TRBJ2-5, with 9 junctional bases fitting TRBD2. The CDR3 protein sequence reads: CASRLREGRQYF. The nucleotide sequence is given as TGTGCCAGCCGACTGCGGGAGGGGCGCCAGTACTTC.